This T cell receptor (beta chain) is drawn from a study of shared clonotypes between healthy human individuals. Study-wide findings and caveats: The study drew on few donors, limiting represented genetic and exposure-history diversity. Across a handful of donors, naive CD4 shared roughly 5.2%, naive CD8 around 3.5%, memory CD4 roughly 2.4%, memory CD8 roughly 0.37%.

The CDR3 contains 16 residues. The V segment lost 1 base and the J segment 2 bases; nucleotides outside the gene matches: 4. Looked up from germline, CDR1 is MNHEY and CDR2 is SMNVEV (reference sequence). Positive CCR7 selection of CD45RO-negative cells yielded the naive CD8 cells, and terminally differentiated effector memory CD45RA+ cells were excluded. Produced via immunoSEQ multiplex PCR; TCRdb's table is partial and in-frame only. The table lists about 2 million clones, approximately 94% of them singletons. Note on this clone: No antigen is known for it.

The sample taken for sequencing was naive CD8+ T cells sorted from blood. This sequence joins TRBV27 and TRBJ2-5; 10 bases map to TRBD2. The origin of this receptor is a man aged 18 to 35 in good health. CDR3: CASSLYPSGGQETQYF. The CDR3 nucleotides are TGTGCCAGCAGTTTATACCCTAGCGGGGGACAAGAGACCCAGTACTTC.